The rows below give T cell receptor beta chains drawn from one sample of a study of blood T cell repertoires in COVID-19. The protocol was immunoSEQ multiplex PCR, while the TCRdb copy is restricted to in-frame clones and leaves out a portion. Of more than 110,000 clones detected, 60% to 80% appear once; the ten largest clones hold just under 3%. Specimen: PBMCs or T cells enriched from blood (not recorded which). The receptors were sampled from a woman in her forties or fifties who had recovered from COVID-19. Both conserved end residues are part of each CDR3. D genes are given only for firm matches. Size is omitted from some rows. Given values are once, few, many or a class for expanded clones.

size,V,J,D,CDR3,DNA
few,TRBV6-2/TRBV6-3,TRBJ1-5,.,CASSPASGVGNQPQHF,TGTGCCAGCAGCCCTGCCTCGGGAGTAGGCAATCAGCCCCAGCATTTT
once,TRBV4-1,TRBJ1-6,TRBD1,CASSHTGGSYNSPLHF,TGCGCCAGCAGCCATACAGGGGGCTCCTATAATTCACCCCTCCACTTT
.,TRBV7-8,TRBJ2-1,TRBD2,CAGSLAGTSDNNEQFF,TGTGCCGGCAGCTTGGCCGGGACTAGCGATAACAATGAGCAGTTCTTC
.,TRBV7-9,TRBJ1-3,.,CASSLGVSSGNTIYF,TGTGCCAGCAGCTTGGGCGTAAGCTCTGGAAACACCATATATTTT
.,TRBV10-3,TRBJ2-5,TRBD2,CAISDTLAGVSPQETQYF,TGTGCCATCAGTGATACACTAGCGGGGGTCTCCCCTCAAGAGACCCAGTACTTC
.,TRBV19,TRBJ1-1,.,CASTSGTPSTEAFF,TGTGCCAGTACCTCCGGGACTCCTTCCACTGAAGCTTTCTTT
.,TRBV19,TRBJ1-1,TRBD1,CASSRDREWTEAFF,TGTGCCAGTAGTAGGGACAGGGAATGGACTGAAGCTTTCTTT
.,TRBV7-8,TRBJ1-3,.,CASSLRRNSGNTIYF,TGTGCCAGCAGCTTAAGGCGGAACTCTGGAAACACCATATATTTT
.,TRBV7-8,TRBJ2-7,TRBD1,CASSLKGASYEQYF,TGTGCCAGCAGCTTAAAGGGGGCGTCCTACGAGCAGTACTTC
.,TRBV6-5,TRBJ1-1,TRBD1,CASRPTGNPEAFF,TGTGCCAGCAGACCGACAGGGAACCCTGAAGCTTTCTTT
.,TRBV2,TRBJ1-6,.,CASTGFGDSPLYF,TGTGCCAGCACTGGGTTTGGAGATTCACCCCTCTACTTT
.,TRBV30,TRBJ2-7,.,CAWRGAPYEQYF,TGTGCCTGGAGGGGGGCCCCCTACGAGCAGTACTTC
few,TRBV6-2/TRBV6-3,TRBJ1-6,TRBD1,CASSPSGQGPHSPLHF,TGTGCCAGCAGCCCTTCCGGACAGGGACCTCACTCACCCCTCCACTTT
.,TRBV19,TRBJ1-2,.,CASSMDGATYGYTF,TGTGCCAGTAGTATGGATGGGGCGACCTATGGCTACACCTTC
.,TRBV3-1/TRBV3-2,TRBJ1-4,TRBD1,CASSPSGTGGREKLFF,TGTGCCAGCAGCCCTTCCGGCACAGGGGGTAGGGAAAAACTGTTTTTT
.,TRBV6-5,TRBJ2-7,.,CASSSIGSYEQYF,TGTGCCAGCAGTTCAATCGGTTCCTACGAGCAGTACTTC
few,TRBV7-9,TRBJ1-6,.,CASRDTRGFGNSPLHF,TGTGCCAGCAGGGACACGAGGGGGTTCGGTAATTCACCCCTCCACTTT
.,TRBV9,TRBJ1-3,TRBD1,CASSPRGAGGGNTIYF,TGTGCCAGCAGCCCCCGCGGGGCAGGGGGAGGAAACACCATATATTTT
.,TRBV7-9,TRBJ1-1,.,CASSPQGSYEAFF,TGTGCCAGCAGCCCTCAGGGGTCCTATGAAGCTTTCTTT
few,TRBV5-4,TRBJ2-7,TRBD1,CASSSGTGIRGQQYF,TGTGCCAGCAGCTCGGGGACAGGGATTAGGGGGCAGCAGTACTTC
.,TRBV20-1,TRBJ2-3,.,CSASAFRVRTDTQYF,TGCAGTGCTAGTGCGTTCAGGGTTCGGACAGATACGCAGTATTTT
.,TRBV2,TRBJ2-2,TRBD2,CASTPGLARNTGELFF,TGTGCCAGCACCCCGGGACTAGCGAGGAACACCGGGGAGCTGTTTTTT
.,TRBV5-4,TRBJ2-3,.,CASSLEGRTGSDTQYF,TGTGCCAGCAGCTTGGAAGGGAGGACAGGATCTGATACGCAGTATTTT
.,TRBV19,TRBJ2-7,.,CASSVSQGPYEQYF,TGTGCCAGTAGCGTCTCACAGGGTCCCTACGAGCAGTACTTC
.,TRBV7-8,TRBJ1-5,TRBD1,CASSLHPGQEMGGSNQPQHF,TGTGCCAGCAGCCTTCACCCGGGACAGGAGATGGGCGGTAGCAATCAGCCCCAGCATTTT
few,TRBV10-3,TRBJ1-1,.,CAISEGQNTEAFF,TGTGCCATCAGTGAGGGACAGAACACTGAAGCTTTCTTT
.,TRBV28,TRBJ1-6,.,CASSPPPLGVNNSPLHF,TGTGCCAGCAGTCCGCCCCCCTTGGGAGTCAATAATTCACCCCTCCACTTT
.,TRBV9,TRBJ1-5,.,CASSTGTSNNQPQHF,TGTGCCAGCAGCACCGGGACTTCCAACAATCAGCCCCAGCATTTT
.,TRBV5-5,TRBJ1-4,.,CASSTGTVAEKLFF,TGTGCCAGCAGCACAGGGACGGTCGCTGAAAAACTGTTTTTT
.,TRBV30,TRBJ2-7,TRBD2,CAWSAPGGLAGFHEQYF,TGTGCCTGGAGTGCCCCCGGGGGACTAGCGGGATTCCACGAGCAGTACTTC
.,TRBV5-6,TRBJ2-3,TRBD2,CASSTSRDYYTDTQYF,TGTGCCAGCAGCACCAGCCGGGACTACTACACAGATACGCAGTATTTT
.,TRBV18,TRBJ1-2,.,CASSPPAGTAWGYTF,TGTGCCAGCTCACCCCCAGCCGGAACAGCCTGGGGCTACACCTTC
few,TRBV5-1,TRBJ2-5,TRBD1,CASSSKTGGGETQYF,TGCGCCAGCAGCTCAAAAACAGGGGGCGGAGAGACCCAGTACTTC